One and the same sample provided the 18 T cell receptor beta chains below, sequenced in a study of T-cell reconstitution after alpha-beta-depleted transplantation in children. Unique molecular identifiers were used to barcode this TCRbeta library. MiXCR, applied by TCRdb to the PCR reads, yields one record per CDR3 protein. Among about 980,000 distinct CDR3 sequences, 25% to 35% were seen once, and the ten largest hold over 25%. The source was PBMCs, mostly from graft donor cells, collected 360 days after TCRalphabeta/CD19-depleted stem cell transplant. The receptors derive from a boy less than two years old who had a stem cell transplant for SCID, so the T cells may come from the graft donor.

In DNA, the CDR3 is TGCGCCAGCAGCTTGGGGAGTATGTACCAAGAGACCCAGTACTTC. It is translated as CASSLGSMYQETQYF. The chain recombines TRBV5-1 with TRBJ2-5; D gene unclear. The germline CDR1 and CDR2 sequences are SGHRS and YFSETQ. This CDR3 region has 15 residues. Trimming pared 0 bases from V and 0 bases from J, leaving 9 bases between.

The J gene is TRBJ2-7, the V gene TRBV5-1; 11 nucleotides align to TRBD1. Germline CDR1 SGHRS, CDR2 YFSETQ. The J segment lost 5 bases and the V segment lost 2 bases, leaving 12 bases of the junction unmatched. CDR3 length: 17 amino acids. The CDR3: CASSFLFAPGQGDEQYF. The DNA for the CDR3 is TGCGCCAGCAGCTTTTTATTCGCACCGGGACAGGGGGACGAGCAGTACTTC.

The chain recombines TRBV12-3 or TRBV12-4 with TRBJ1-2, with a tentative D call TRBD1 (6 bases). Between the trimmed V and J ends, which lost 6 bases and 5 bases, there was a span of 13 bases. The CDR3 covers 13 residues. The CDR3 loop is CASRHRVGYGYTF. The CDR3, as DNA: TGTGCCAGCAGGCACAGGGTCGGGTATGGCTACACCTTC.

CDR3 loop: CASSQPPLKARSYEQYF. The CDR3 region has the DNA TGTGCCAGCAGCCAACCCCCTTTAAAGGCCCGCTCCTACGAGCAGTACTTC. The chain carries TRBV4-2 and TRBJ2-7, with D uncertain. The germline V and J ends were trimmed by 2 bases and 0 bases, with 17 bases remaining between them. Germline lookup yields CDR1 LGHNA and CDR2 YNFKEQ. This CDR3 is built from 17 residues.

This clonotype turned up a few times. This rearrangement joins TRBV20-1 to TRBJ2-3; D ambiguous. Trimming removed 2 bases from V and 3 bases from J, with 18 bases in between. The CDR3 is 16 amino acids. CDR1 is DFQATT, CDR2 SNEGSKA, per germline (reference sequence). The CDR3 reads CSARPPARVLTDTQYF. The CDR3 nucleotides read TGCAGTGCTAGACCACCGGCGAGAGTTTTGACAGATACGCAGTATTTT.

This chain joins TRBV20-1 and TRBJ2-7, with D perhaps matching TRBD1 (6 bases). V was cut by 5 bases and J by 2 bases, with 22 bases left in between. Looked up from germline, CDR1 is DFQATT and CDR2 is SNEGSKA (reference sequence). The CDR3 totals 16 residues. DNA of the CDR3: TGCAGTGCTTATGAGGCAGGGGCGCATCCGACCTACGAGCAGTACTTC. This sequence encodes CSAYEAGAHPTYEQYF.

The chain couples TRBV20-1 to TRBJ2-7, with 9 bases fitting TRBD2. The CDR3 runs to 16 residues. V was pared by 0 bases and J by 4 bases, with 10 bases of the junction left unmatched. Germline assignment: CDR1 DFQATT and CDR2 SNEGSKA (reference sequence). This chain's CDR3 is CSAREAGTSPLYEQYF. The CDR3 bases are TGCAGTGCTAGAGAGGCCGGGACTAGCCCTTTGTACGAGCAGTACTTC.

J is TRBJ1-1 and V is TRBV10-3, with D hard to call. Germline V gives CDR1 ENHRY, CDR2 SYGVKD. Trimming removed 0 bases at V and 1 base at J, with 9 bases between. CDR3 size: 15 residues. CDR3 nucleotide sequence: TGTGCCATCAGTGAGTCAGTCCGGCCGAACACTGAAGCTTTCTTT. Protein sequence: CAISESVRPNTEAFF.

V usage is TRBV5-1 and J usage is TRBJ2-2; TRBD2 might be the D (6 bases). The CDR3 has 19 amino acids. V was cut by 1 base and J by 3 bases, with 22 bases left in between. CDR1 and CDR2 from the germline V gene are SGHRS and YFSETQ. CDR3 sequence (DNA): TGCGCCAGCAGCTTGAAATGGGCCGGGACGGGGGTTGACACCGGGGAGCTGTTTTTT. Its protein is CASSLKWAGTGVDTGELFF. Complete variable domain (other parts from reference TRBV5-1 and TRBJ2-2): KAGVTQTPRYLIKTRGQQVTLSCSPISGHRSVSWYQQTPGQGLQFLFEYFSETQRNKGNFPGRFSGRQFSNSRSEMNVSTLELGDSALYLCASSLKWAGTGVDTGELFFGEGSRLTVL.

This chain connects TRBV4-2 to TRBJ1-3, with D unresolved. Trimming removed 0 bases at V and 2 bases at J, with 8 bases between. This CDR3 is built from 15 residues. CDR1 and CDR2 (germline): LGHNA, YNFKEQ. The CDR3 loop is CASSQDRTTGNTIYF. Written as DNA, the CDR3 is TGTGCCAGCAGCCAAGACCGAACAACTGGAAACACCATATATTTT.

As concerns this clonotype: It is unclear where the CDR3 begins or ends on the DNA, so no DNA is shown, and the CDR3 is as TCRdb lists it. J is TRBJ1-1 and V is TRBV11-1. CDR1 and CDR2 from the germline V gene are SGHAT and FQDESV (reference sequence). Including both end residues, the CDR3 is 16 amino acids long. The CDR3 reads CASSFGEGGWDTEAFF.

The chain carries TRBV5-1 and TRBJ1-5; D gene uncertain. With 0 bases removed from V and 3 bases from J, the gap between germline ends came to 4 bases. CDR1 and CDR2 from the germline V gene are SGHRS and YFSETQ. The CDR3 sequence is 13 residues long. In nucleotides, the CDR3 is TGCGCCAGCAGCTTGGCAATCAATCAGCCCCAGCATTTT. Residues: CASSLAINQPQHF.

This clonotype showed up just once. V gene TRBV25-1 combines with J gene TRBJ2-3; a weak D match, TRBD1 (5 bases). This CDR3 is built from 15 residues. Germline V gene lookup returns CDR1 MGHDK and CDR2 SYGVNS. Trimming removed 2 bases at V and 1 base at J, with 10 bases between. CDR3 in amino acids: CASSEARVRTDTQYF. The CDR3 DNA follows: TGTGCCAGCAGTGAAGCCAGGGTACGCACAGATACGCAGTATTTT.

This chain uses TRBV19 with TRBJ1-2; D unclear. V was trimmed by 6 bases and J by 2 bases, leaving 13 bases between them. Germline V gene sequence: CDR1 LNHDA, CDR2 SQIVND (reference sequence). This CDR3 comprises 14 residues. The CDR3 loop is CASRRHDGNYGYTF. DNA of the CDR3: TGTGCCAGTAGACGTCATGACGGAAACTATGGCTACACCTTC.

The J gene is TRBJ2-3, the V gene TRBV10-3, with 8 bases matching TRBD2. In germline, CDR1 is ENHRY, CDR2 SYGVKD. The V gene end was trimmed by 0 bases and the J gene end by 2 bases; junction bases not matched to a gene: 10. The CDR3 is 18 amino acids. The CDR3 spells CAISESTVERGLTDTQYF. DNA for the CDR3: TGTGCCATCAGTGAGTCGACTGTGGAGCGGGGGCTCACAGATACGCAGTATTTT.

The CDR3 nucleotides are TGTGCCAGCAGCTTACCCGGGAGGGGGGCCTACAATGAGCAGTTCTTC. Residues: CASSLPGRGAYNEQFF. This chain connects TRBV11-2 to TRBJ2-1; TRBD2 matches at 8 bases. This CDR3 spans 16 amino acids. The germline V gene encodes CDR1 SGHAT and CDR2 FQNNGV. V shed 2 bases and J 2 bases; nucleotides not matched to a gene: 5.

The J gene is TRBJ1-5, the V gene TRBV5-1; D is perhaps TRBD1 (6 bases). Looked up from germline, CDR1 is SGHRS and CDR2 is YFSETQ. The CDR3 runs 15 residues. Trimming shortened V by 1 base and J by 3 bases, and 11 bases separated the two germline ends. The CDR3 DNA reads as TGCGCCAGCAGCTTGAGCGGGGGCACCAATCAGCCCCAGCATTTT. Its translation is CASSLSGGTNQPQHF.

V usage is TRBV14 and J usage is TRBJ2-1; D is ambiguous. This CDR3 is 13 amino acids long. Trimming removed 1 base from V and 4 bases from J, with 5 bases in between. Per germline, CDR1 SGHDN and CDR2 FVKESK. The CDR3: CASSQAPYNEQFF. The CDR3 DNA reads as TGTGCCAGCAGCCAAGCACCTTACAATGAGCAGTTCTTC.